This T cell receptor beta chain was identified in a study of CD8 T cells in ankylosing spondylitis. This clonotype came up a few times. With 6 bases removed from V and 0 bases from J, the gap between germline ends came to 14 bases. Germline lookup yields CDR1 DFQATT and CDR2 SNEGSKA (reference sequence). The CDR3 length is 15 residues. TCRdb passed the 5' RACE reads through MiXCR, listing each CDR3 protein once. The table has some 300,000 distinct CDR3 sequences, less than 25% seen once. Sequenced material: blood, either unsorted or a sorted T cell fraction (not recorded which). The gene calls are TRBV20-1 and TRBJ2-2; D unresolved. The sequence was obtained from a female donor with ankylosing spondylitis or in good health (not recorded which). CDR3 in amino acids: CSAKSDLPNTGELFF. The CDR3 DNA is TGCAGTGCCAAGAGTGACCTCCCGAACACCGGGGAGCTGTTTTTT.